This TCR beta chain was documented in a study of T cells in Graves' hyperthyroidism and ophthalmopathy. Study as a whole: Peripheral blood collection took place at initial diagnosis, before any treatment.

The CDR3 regions of TCR beta were amplified from RNA transcripts. RT-PCR in the first round (using the HTBI primer set) targeted the TCR CDR3. TCRdb analysed the multiplex PCR reads with MiXCR anew, one entry per CDR3 protein. The sample holds about 340,000 distinct CDR3 sequences, about 18% seen once. Exclusion of patients followed from uncontrolled infection, other autoimmune disease, pregnancy or lactation. The clonotype originates from a woman aged 50 to 60 with Graves' hyperthyroidism. The sequenced material came from blood.

The CDR3 sequence: CAWSLGLIGELFF. The CDR3 region has the DNA TGTGCCTGGAGTTTGGGGCTGATCGGGGAGCTGTTTTTT. The genes are TRBV30 and TRBJ2-2, with a weak D call TRBD1 (5 bases). Between the trimmed V and J ends, which lost 2 bases and 7 bases, there was a span of 11 bases. Germline-derived CDR1 and CDR2 are GTSNPN and SVGIG (reference sequence). This CDR3 spans 13 amino acids.